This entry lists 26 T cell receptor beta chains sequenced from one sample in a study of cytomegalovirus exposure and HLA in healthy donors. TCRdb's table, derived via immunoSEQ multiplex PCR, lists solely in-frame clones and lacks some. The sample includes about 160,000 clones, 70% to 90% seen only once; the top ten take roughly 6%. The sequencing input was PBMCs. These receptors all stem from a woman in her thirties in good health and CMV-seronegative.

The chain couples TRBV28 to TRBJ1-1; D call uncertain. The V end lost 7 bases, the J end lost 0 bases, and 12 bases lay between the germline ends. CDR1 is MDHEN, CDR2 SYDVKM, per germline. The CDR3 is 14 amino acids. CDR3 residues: CASTGNLLNTEAFF. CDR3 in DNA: TGTGCCAGCACCGGCAACCTCCTGAACACTGAAGCTTTCTTT.

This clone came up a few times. The CDR3 loop reads CASSLDYYGYTF. The CDR3 DNA follows: TGCGCCAGCAGCTTGGATTACTATGGCTACACCTTC. V and J are TRBV5-1 and TRBJ1-2; D uncertain. The V and J ends lost 0 bases and 3 bases respectively, with 3 bases between them. This CDR3 is 12 amino acids long. CDR1 and CDR2 from the germline V gene are SGHRS and YFSETQ.

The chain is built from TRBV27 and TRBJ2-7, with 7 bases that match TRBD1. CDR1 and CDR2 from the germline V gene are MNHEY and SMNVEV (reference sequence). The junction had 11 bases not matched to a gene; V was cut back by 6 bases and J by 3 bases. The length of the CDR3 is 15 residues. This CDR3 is CASRPWAGGFYEQYF. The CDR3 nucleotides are TGTGCCAGCAGGCCGTGGGCAGGGGGTTTCTACGAGCAGTACTTC.

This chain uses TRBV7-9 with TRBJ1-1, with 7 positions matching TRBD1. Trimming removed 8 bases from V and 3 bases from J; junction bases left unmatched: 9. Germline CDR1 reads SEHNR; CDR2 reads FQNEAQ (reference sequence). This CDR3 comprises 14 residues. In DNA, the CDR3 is TGTGCCAGCCGCGGTAGACAGGGTTACACTGAAGCTTTCTTT. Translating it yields CASRGRQGYTEAFF.

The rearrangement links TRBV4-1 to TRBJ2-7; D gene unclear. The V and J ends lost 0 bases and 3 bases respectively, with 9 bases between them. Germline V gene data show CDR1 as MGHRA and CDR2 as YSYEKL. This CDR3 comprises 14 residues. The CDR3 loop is CASSQDSGYYEQYF. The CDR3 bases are TGCGCCAGCAGCCAAGATTCAGGATACTACGAGCAGTACTTC.

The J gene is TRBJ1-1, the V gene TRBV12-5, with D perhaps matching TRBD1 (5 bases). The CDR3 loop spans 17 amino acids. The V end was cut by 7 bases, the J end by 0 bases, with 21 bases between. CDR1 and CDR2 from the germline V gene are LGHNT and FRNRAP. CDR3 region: CASAPDGTAPMNTEAFF. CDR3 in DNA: TGTGCTAGTGCCCCGGACGGGACCGCTCCGATGAACACTGAAGCTTTCTTT.

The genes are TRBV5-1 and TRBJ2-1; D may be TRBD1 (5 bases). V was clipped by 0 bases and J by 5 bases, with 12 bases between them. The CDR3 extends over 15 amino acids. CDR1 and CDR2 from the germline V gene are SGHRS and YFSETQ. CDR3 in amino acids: CASSLGGRDHNEQFF. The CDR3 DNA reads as TGCGCCAGCAGCTTGGGGGGCAGAGACCACAATGAGCAGTTCTTC.

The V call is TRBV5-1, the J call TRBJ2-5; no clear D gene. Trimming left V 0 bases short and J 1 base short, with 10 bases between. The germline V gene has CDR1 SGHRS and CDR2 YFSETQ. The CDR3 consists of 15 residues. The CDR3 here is CASSLDPGFQETQYF. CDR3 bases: TGCGCCAGCAGCTTGGATCCGGGTTTCCAAGAGACCCAGTACTTC.

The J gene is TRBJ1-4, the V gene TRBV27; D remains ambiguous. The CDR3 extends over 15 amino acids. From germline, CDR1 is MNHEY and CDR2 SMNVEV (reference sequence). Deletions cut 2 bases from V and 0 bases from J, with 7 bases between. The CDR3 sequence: CASSLSVATNEKLFF. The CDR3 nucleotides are TGTGCCAGCAGTTTAAGCGTTGCAACTAATGAAAAACTGTTTTTT.

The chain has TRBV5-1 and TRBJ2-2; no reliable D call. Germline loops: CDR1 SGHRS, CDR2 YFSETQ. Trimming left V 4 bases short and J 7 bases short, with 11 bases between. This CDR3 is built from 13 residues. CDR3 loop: CASSQTYSGELFF. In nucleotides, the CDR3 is TGCGCCAGCAGCCAGACCTATAGCGGGGAGCTGTTTTTT.

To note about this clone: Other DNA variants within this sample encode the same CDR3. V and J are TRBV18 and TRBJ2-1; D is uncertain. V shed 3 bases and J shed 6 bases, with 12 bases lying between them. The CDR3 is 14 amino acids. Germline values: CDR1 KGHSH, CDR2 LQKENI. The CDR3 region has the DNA TGTGCCAGCTCACCCCTTTCCGGCATCAATGAGCAGTTCTTC. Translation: CASSPLSGINEQFF.

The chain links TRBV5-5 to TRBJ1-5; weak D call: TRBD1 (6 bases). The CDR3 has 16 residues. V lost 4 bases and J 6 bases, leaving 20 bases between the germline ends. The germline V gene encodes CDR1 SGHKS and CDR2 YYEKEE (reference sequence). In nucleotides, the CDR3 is TGTGCCAGCAGCACCGGACAGCTAAGCTTCCGTCAGCCCCAGCATTTT. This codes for CASSTGQLSFRQPQHF.

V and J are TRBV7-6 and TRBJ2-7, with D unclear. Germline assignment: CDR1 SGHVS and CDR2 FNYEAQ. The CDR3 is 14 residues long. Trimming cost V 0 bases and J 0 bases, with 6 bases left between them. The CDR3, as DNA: TGTGCCAGCAGCTTAGCTGCGACCTCCTACGAGCAGTACTTC. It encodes CASSLAATSYEQYF.

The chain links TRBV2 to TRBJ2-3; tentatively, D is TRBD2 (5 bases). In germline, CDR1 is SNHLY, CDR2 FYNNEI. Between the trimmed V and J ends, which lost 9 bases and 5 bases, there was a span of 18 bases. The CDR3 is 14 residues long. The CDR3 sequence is CARKRASIIDTQYF. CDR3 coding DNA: TGTGCCAGGAAGAGGGCTAGCATCATAGATACGCAGTATTTT.

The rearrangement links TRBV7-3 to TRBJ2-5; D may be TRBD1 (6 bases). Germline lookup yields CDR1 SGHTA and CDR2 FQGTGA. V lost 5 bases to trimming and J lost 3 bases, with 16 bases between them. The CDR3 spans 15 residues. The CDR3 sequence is CASSTPSNREETQYF. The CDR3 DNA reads TGTGCCAGCAGCACCCCATCAAACAGGGAAGAGACCCAGTACTTC.

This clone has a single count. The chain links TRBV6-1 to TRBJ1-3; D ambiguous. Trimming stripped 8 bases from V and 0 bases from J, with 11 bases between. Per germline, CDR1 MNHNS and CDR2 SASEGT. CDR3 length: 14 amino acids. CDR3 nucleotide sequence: TGTGCCAGCTTCTCGCGGGACTCTGGAAACACCATATATTTT. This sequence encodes CASFSRDSGNTIYF.

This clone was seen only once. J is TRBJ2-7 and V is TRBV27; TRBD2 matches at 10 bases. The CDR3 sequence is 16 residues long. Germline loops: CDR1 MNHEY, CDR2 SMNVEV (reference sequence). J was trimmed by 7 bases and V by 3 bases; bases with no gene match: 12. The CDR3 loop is CASSFLPSGREGEQYF. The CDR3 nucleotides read TGTGCCAGCAGTTTTCTCCCAAGCGGGAGGGAGGGGGAGCAGTACTTC.

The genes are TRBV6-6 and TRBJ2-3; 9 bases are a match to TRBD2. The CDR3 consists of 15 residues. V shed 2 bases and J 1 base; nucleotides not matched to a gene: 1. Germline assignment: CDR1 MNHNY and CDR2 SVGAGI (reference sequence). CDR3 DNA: TGTGCCAGCAGTTACAGACTAGCGGGCACAGATACGCAGTATTTT. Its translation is CASSYRLAGTDTQYF.

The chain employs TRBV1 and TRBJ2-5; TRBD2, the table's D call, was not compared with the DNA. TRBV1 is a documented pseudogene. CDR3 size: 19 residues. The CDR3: CTSSPTGLAGPGTQETQYF. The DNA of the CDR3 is TGCACCAGCAGCCCGACGGGACTAGCGGGGCCGGGGACCCAAGAGACCCAGTACTTC.

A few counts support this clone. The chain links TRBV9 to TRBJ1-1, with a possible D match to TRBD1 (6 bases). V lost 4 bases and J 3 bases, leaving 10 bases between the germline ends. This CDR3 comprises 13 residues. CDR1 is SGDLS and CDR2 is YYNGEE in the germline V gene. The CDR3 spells CASSPRTDTEAFF. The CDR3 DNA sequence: TGTGCCAGCAGCCCTCGGACAGACACTGAAGCTTTCTTT.

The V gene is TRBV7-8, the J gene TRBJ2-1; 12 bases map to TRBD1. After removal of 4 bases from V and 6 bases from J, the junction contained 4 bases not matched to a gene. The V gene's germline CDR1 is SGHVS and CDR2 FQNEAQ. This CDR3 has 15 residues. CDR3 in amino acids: CASSYRDRGPNEQFF. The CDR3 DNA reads TGTGCCAGCAGCTATCGGGACAGGGGGCCCAATGAGCAGTTCTTC.

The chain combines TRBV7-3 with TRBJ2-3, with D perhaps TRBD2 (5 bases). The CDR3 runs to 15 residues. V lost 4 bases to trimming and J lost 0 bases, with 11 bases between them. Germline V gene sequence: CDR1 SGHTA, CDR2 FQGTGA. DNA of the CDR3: TGTGCCAGCAGCTCCCTAGCAGCTAGCACAGATACGCAGTATTTT. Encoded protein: CASSSLAASTDTQYF.

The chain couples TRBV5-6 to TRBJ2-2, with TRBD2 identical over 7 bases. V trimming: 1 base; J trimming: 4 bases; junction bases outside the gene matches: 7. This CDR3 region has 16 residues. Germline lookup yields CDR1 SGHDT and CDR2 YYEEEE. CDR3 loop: CASSLFGGGSTGELFF. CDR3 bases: TGTGCCAGCAGCTTGTTCGGGGGAGGGAGCACCGGGGAGCTGTTTTTT.

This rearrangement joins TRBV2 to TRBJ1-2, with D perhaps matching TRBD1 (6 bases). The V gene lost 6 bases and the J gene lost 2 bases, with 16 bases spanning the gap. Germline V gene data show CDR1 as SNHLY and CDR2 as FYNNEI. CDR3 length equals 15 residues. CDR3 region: CASSPSRTANYGYTF. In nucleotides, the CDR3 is TGTGCCAGCAGCCCCAGCCGGACAGCGAACTATGGCTACACCTTC. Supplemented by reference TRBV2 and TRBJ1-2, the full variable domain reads EPEVTQTPSHQVTQMGQEVILRCVPISNHLYFYWYRQILGQKVEFLVSFYNNEISEKSEIFDDQFSVERPDGSNFTLKIRSTKLEDSAMYFCASSPSRTANYGYTFGSGTRLTVV.

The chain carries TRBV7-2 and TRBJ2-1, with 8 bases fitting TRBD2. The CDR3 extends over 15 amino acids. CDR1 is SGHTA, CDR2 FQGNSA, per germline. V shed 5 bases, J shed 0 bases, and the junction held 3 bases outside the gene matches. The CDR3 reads CASSQGTSSYNEQFF. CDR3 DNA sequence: TGTGCCAGCAGCCAGGGGACTAGCTCCTACAATGAGCAGTTCTTC.

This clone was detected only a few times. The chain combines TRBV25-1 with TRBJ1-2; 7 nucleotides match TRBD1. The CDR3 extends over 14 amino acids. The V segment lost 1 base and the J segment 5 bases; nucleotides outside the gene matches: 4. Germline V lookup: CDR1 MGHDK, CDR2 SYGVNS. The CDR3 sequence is CASSESGRGYGYTF. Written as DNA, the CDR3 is TGTGCCAGCAGTGAATCGGGCAGGGGGTATGGCTACACCTTC.